Below, 21 T cell receptor beta chains from the same sample are listed, as sequenced in a study of T cell repertoires in cytomegalovirus infection. Via MiXCR, TCRdb re-called the reads, giving one row per CDR3 protein. The sample shows around 740,000 distinct CDR3 sequences, 35% to 40% of them seen only once. Input material: PBMCs. The receptor set was obtained from a human donor in good health (CMV status not recorded). Some clones in this sample may be carry-over from other donors' samples.

J is TRBJ2-7 and V is TRBV6-2 or TRBV6-3, with 7 bases that match TRBD1. V was pared by 2 bases and J by 0 bases, with 7 bases of the junction left unmatched. The CDR3 has 16 amino acids. CDR1 and CDR2 (germline): MNHEY, SVGEGT. In DNA, the CDR3 is TGTGCCAGCAGTTACCACATACAGGGGTTCTCCTACGAGCAGTACTTC. It encodes CASSYHIQGFSYEQYF.

The chain employs TRBV29-1 and TRBJ2-7, with a possible D match to TRBD2 (6 bases). The CDR3 is 13 residues long. CDR1 and CDR2 (germline): SQVTM, ANQGSEA. Between the trimmed V and J ends, which lost 5 bases and 3 bases, there was a span of 14 bases. The CDR3 coding sequence is TGCAGCGTTAGTGGAGGGCTCAACTACGAGCAGTACTTC. Translating it yields CSVSGGLNYEQYF.

This clonotype appeared a few times. This chain connects TRBV12-3 or TRBV12-4 to TRBJ1-5; D uncertain. Trimming left V 5 bases short and J 7 bases short, with 12 bases between. CDR3 length equals 13 residues. The CDR3 bases are TGTGCCAGCAGTCACCCCCCCGGCCAGCCCCAGCATTTT. Translated, it gives CASSHPPGQPQHF.

The chain uses TRBV5-1 and TRBJ2-3; no reliable D call. Trimming cost V 0 bases and J 2 bases, with 7 bases left between them. The germline V gene has CDR1 SGHRS and CDR2 YFSETQ. This CDR3 has 14 residues. CDR3 in amino acids: CASSLANPTDTQYF. The CDR3 nucleotides are TGCGCCAGCAGCTTGGCGAACCCCACAGATACGCAGTATTTT.

At least ten counts were recorded for this clonotype. The chain recombines TRBV7-6 with TRBJ1-2; D unclear. This CDR3 has 13 residues. The germline gives CDR1 SGHVS, CDR2 FNYEAQ. Trimming stripped 5 bases from V and 4 bases from J, with 11 bases between. The CDR3, as DNA: TGTGCCAGCAGCGAGGACGGAGGCTATGGCTACACCTTC. It translates to CASSEDGGYGYTF.

The table lists this clonotype with a few counts. The chain links TRBV28 to TRBJ1-5; 9 bases align to TRBD1. Germline-derived CDR1 and CDR2 are MDHEN and SYDVKM. The CDR3 loop spans 13 amino acids. J lost 6 bases, V lost 8 bases, and 5 bases had no gene match. This chain's CDR3 is CASGTGRAQPQHF. The CDR3 DNA reads as TGTGCCAGCGGGACAGGGAGGGCTCAGCCCCAGCATTTT.

DNA of the CDR3: TGTGCCAGTAGCCTCCGGGGTATAAAGGCTGAAGCTTTCTTT. It encodes CASSLRGIKAEAFF. The V gene is TRBV19, the J gene TRBJ1-1, with no clear D. Trimming shortened V by 6 bases and J by 6 bases, and 17 bases separated the two germline ends. The CDR3 is 14 residues long. The germline CDR1 and CDR2 sequences are LNHDA and SQIVND (reference sequence). Drawing the rest from reference TRBV19 and TRBJ1-1, the complete variable domain is DGGITQSPKYLFRKEGQNVTLSCEQNLNHDAMYWYRQDPGQGLRLIYYSQIVNDFQKGDIAEGYSVSREKKESFPLTVTSAQKNPTAFYLCASSLRGIKAEAFFGQGTRLTVV.

This clonotype was counted a few times. The chain is built from TRBV6-1 and TRBJ2-3; D possibly uses TRBD1 or TRBD2 (6 bases each). V lost 7 bases, J lost 0 bases, and 14 bases lay in between. The CDR3 covers 15 residues. Germline V gene lookup returns CDR1 MNHNS and CDR2 SASEGT. The DNA of the CDR3 is TGTGCCAGCACCGAAGGGGGGTATAGCACAGATACGCAGTATTTT. Translation gives CASTEGGYSTDTQYF.

This clonotype has ten or more counts. This chain uses TRBV27 with TRBJ1-1; D is unclear. There are 13 residues in the CDR3. V was cut by 4 bases and J by 1 base, with 7 bases left in between. Germline assignment: CDR1 MNHEY and CDR2 SMNVEV (reference sequence). CDR3 sequence: CASSSSPNTEAFF. DNA of the CDR3: TGTGCCAGCAGTTCATCGCCGAACACTGAAGCTTTCTTT.

This sequence joins TRBV12-3 or TRBV12-4 and TRBJ2-3; 8 nucleotides line up with TRBD1. This CDR3 region has 16 residues. J lost 2 bases, V lost 5 bases, and 9 bases had no gene match. This CDR3 is CASSPQGAPFTDTQYF. CDR3 in DNA: TGTGCCAGCAGTCCTCAGGGGGCCCCGTTCACAGATACGCAGTATTTT.

This chain joins TRBV18 and TRBJ2-3, with D maybe TRBD2 (6 bases). V was trimmed by 5 bases and J by 8 bases, leaving 17 bases between them. The germline V gene encodes CDR1 KGHSH and CDR2 LQKENI. The CDR3 is 14 residues long. CDR3 DNA sequence: TGTGCCAGCTCAGGACTGGGACTGTTGGCTACGCAGTATTTT. Amino acid sequence: CASSGLGLLATQYF. Combining the CDR3 with reference TRBV18 and TRBJ2-3 gives the whole variable domain NAGVMQNPRHLVRRRGQEARLRCSPMKGHSHVYWYRQLPEEGLKFMVYLQKENIIDESGMPKERFSAEFPKEGPSILRIQQVVRGDSAAYFCASSGLGLLATQYFGPGTRLTVL.

This chain joins TRBV2 and TRBJ2-2; no clear D. Germline lookup yields CDR1 SNHLY and CDR2 FYNNEI. V gave up 6 bases and J gave up 0 bases, with 11 bases separating them. There are 15 residues in the CDR3. In nucleotides, the CDR3 is TGTGCCAGCAGGTACCGGACGGCGAACACCGGGGAGCTGTTTTTT. As protein: CASRYRTANTGELFF.

This clonotype was picked up a small number of times. The chain joins TRBV28 to TRBJ2-3; D is unresolved. Germline loops: CDR1 MDHEN, CDR2 SYDVKM. V gave up 3 bases and J gave up 3 bases, with 10 bases separating them. There are 14 residues in the CDR3. The CDR3 here is CASSLSRETDTQYF. CDR3 nucleotide sequence: TGTGCCAGCAGTTTGTCCAGAGAAACAGATACGCAGTATTTT.

This clonotype was seen only a few times. This chain links TRBV7-6 with TRBJ2-6; the D gene could be TRBD1 or TRBD2 (6 bases each). V was trimmed by 4 bases and J by 0 bases, leaving 16 bases between them. CDR3 length equals 18 residues. Germline CDR1 SGHVS, CDR2 FNYEAQ. The CDR3 loop is CASSSAEGTYSGANVLTF. DNA for the CDR3: TGTGCCAGCAGCTCTGCGGAGGGGACATACTCTGGGGCCAACGTCCTGACTTTC.

This chain connects TRBV7-2 to TRBJ2-1; TRBD2 aligns across 10 bases. Trimming removed 6 bases from V and 7 bases from J; junction bases left unmatched: 21. The CDR3 spans 19 residues. Germline lookup yields CDR1 SGHTA and CDR2 FQGNSA. The CDR3 here is CASSWLSGRADPKRNEQFF. CDR3 bases: TGTGCCAGCAGTTGGCTAAGCGGGAGGGCCGATCCGAAGCGGAATGAGCAGTTCTTC.

The chain recombines TRBV28 with TRBJ1-5; D is ambiguous. V was clipped by 3 bases and J by 3 bases, with 15 bases between them. The CDR3 is made up of 16 amino acids. Germline V gene data show CDR1 as MDHEN and CDR2 as SYDVKM. The CDR3 here is CASSFPQPGHNQPQHF. The DNA for the CDR3 is TGTGCCAGCAGTTTCCCCCAGCCAGGCCACAATCAGCCCCAGCATTTT.

The chain employs TRBV29-1 and TRBJ2-1; D is uncertain. Trimming pared 4 bases from V and 6 bases from J, leaving 7 bases between. Germline CDR1 is SQVTM and CDR2 is ANQGSEA. The CDR3 sequence is 11 residues long. CDR3 loop: CSVAMGNEQFF. The CDR3 nucleotides are TGCAGCGTTGCGATGGGCAATGAGCAGTTCTTC.

This clonotype has a handful of counts. The CDR3 DNA follows: TGTGCCAGCAGTTTACCGGCCCTACGGGACAGTAATGAAAAACTGTTTTTT. Translation gives CASSLPALRDSNEKLFF. This sequence joins TRBV28 and TRBJ1-4; 7 nucleotides agree with TRBD1. This CDR3 is 17 amino acids long. The germline V gene has CDR1 MDHEN and CDR2 SYDVKM. The V gene end was trimmed by 2 bases and the J gene end by 4 bases; junction bases not matched to a gene: 10.

This clonotype was observed a handful of times. The gene calls are TRBV30 and TRBJ2-3; D gene unclear. V lost 5 bases, J lost 1 base, and 10 bases lay in between. In germline, CDR1 is GTSNPN, CDR2 SVGIG (reference sequence). The CDR3 is 13 amino acids. In DNA form, the CDR3 reads TGTGCCTGGGCATGGCAGGGCACAGATACGCAGTATTTT. Protein product: CAWAWQGTDTQYF.

V and J are TRBV6-2 or TRBV6-3 and TRBJ2-6; TRBD2 might be the D (6 bases). Trimming stripped 5 bases from V and 0 bases from J, with 20 bases between. This CDR3 spans 19 amino acids. Per the germline V gene, CDR1 is MNHEY and CDR2 is SVGEGT. Here the CDR3 DNA reads TGTGCCAGCAGTCCACCCCTTGGGCGGGGTTCCTCTGGGGCCAACGTCCTGACTTTC. It is translated as CASSPPLGRGSSGANVLTF.

This clonotype was seen only a few times. V and J are TRBV6-1 and TRBJ2-1; D is perhaps TRBD1 or TRBD2 (5 bases each). This CDR3 has 13 amino acids. Germline loops: CDR1 MNHNS, CDR2 SASEGT. V was shortened by 5 bases and J by 10 bases, with 15 bases between the two germline ends. The CDR3 loop is CASSFLLGEEQFF. CDR3 DNA sequence: TGTGCCAGCAGTTTCCTACTAGGGGAGGAGCAGTTCTTC.